These T cell receptor beta chains were read from a single sample in a study of blood T cell repertoires in COVID-19. Sequenced by immunoSEQ multiplex PCR; TCRdb stores in-frame clones only, minus some. Of 350,000 to 450,000 clones in the sample, roughly nine tenths were seen once. Sequences were obtained from PBMCs or T cells enriched from blood (not recorded which). The source is a middle-aged woman who had been exposed to COVID-19. Both conserved end residues are part of each CDR3. The order of the fields is CDR3 length, J gene, V gene, clone size, D gene, CDR3 protein, CDR3 DNA. A D gene is named only where the DNA matches it firmly. Not every row has a clone size; where given, it reads once, few, many or a size class.

16 TRBJ1-3 TRBV19 - TRBD1 CASSPRTGPSGNTIYF TGTGCCAGTAGTCCCCGGACAGGGCCCTCTGGAAACACCATATATTTT
16 TRBJ1-2 TRBV5-4 once - CASSLEGGTYNYGYTF TGTGCCAGCAGCTTGGAGGGCGGGACTTATAACTATGGCTACACCTTC
14 TRBJ1-5 TRBV19 - - CASSSGVSNQPQHF TGTGCCAGTAGTTCGGGGGTAAGCAATCAGCCCCAGCATTTT
14 TRBJ1-2 TRBV6-2/TRBV6-3 - - CASSDLEVGYGYTF TGTGCCAGCAGCGATCTGGAGGTCGGCTATGGCTACACCTTC
16 TRBJ2-7 TRBV7-2 - TRBD2 CASSFTSVGSSYEQYF TGTGCCAGCAGCTTCACTAGCGTCGGGAGCTCCTACGAGCAGTACTTC
16 TRBJ1-1 TRBV5-6 - TRBD1 CASSLNADRGRREAFF TGTGCCAGCAGCTTGAACGCGGACAGGGGGCGAAGAGAAGCTTTCTTT
15 TRBJ1-2 TRBV2 - TRBD1 CASTLRGGQGYGYTF TGTGCCAGCACTTTAAGGGGGGGACAGGGCTATGGCTACACCTTC
13 TRBJ1-1 TRBV19 once - CASSQDLTWKAFF TGTGCCAGTAGTCAAGACTTAACTTGGAAAGCTTTCTTT
13 TRBJ2-7 TRBV9 once TRBD1 CASSPGQGGEQYF TGTGCCAGCAGCCCCGGACAGGGCGGCGAGCAGTACTTC
15 TRBJ1-1 TRBV4-3 - - CASSPQAGLNTEAFF TGCGCCAGCAGCCCTCAAGCAGGGTTGAACACTGAAGCTTTCTTT
14 TRBJ1-1 TRBV10-3 - TRBD1 CAIGQGAQGTEAFF TGTGCCATCGGACAGGGGGCGCAGGGCACTGAAGCTTTCTTT
16 TRBJ2-3 TRBV19 - TRBD1 CASSSLGTGGTDTQYF TGTGCCAGTAGTTCCCTCGGGACAGGGGGCACAGATACGCAGTATTTT
17 TRBJ1-1 TRBV7-9 - TRBD1 CASSLRAGGDMNTEAFF TGTGCCAGCAGCTTACGAGCAGGGGGCGACATGAACACTGAAGCTTTCTTT
15 TRBJ1-2 TRBV7-2 - - CASSSPPPAGDGYTF TGTGCCAGCAGCTCCCCTCCGCCGGCAGGGGATGGCTACACCTTC
14 TRBJ2-3 TRBV18 - TRBD1 CASSGDRAKDTQYF TGTGCCAGCTCCGGGGACAGGGCTAAAGATACGCAGTATTTT
14 TRBJ2-3 TRBV5-1 - TRBD2 CASSSTSGMDTQYF TGCGCCAGCAGCTCGACTAGCGGGATGGATACGCAGTATTTT
15 TRBJ2-1 TRBV30 - - CAWSVQRYSYNEQFF TGTGCCTGGAGTGTACAACGTTACTCCTACAATGAGCAGTTCTTC
16 TRBJ1-1 TRBV6-1 - TRBD1 CASREKTGGLNTEAFF TGTGCCAGCAGAGAAAAGACAGGGGGCCTGAACACTGAAGCTTTCTTT
16 TRBJ1-2 TRBV18 - - CASSPVQSEANYGYTF TGTGCCAGCTCACCGGTCCAATCAGAAGCTAACTATGGCTACACCTTC
16 TRBJ1-5 TRBV21-1 - - CASSPHVAEHNQPQHF TGTGCCAGCAGCCCGCACGTCGCAGAACACAATCAGCCCCAGCATTTT
13 TRBJ1-2 TRBV10-1 - TRBD1 CASSPTGLKGYTF TGCGCCAGCAGCCCGACAGGGTTGAAGGGCTACACCTTC
14 TRBJ2-1 TRBV5-6 - TRBD2 CASSLLGGDNEQFF TGTGCCAGCAGCCTCCTCGGGGGGGACAATGAGCAGTTCTTC
18 TRBJ1-3 TRBV11-2 - TRBD1 CASSLTNLGQIRGNTIYF TGTGCCAGCAGCCTAACGAACCTGGGACAGATACGTGGAAACACCATATATTTT
14 TRBJ2-3 TRBV2 - TRBD1 CASSATGSTDTQYF TGTGCCAGCAGCGCGACAGGGAGCACAGATACGCAGTATTTT
16 TRBJ2-5 TRBV10-2 - - CASSERAGVGLETQYF TGCGCCAGCAGTGAGAGGGCAGGGGTTGGATTAGAGACCCAGTACTTC
16 TRBJ2-5 TRBV5-4 once TRBD2 CASSWTSGSGGETQYF TGTGCCAGCAGCTGGACTAGCGGGAGTGGGGGGGAGACCCAGTACTTC
16 TRBJ2-4 TRBV7-2 - TRBD2 CASSLETSGGKNIQYF TGTGCCAGCAGCTTAGAAACTAGCGGGGGAAAGAACATTCAGTACTTC
14 TRBJ1-2 TRBV15 - - CATSSVAAGYGYTF TGTGCCACCAGCTCGGTGGCGGCAGGGTATGGCTACACCTTC
15 TRBJ2-2 TRBV5-1 - - CASSHSLDSYGELFF TGCGCCAGCAGCCACTCCTTGGACAGCTACGGGGAGCTGTTTTTT
13 TRBJ1-2 TRBV29-1 once - CSGSPGGVDGYTF TGCAGCGGCTCCCCGGGAGGGGTAGATGGCTACACCTTC
16 TRBJ2-1 TRBV7-3 - TRBD2 CASSLGRLAGNNEQFF TGTGCCAGCAGCTTAGGGAGACTAGCGGGGAACAATGAGCAGTTCTTC
16 TRBJ1-4 TRBV9 - - CASSVRDGRGDEKLFF TGTGCCAGCAGCGTTCGGGACGGACGGGGGGATGAAAAACTGTTTTTT
17 TRBJ1-6 TRBV19 - TRBD1 CASTPTIRGIYNSPLHF TGTGCCAGTACCCCAACGATCAGGGGGATCTATAATTCACCCCTCCACTTT
16 TRBJ2-3 TRBV7-2 - TRBD2 CASGLSLAGGTDTQYF TGTGCCAGCGGACTCAGCCTAGCGGGAGGCACAGATACGCAGTATTTT
14 TRBJ2-7 TRBV7-9 - - CASSLHQSSYEQYF TGTGCCAGCAGCTTACACCAATCTAGCTACGAGCAGTACTTC
15 TRBJ2-7 TRBV3-1/TRBV3-2 once - CASSIETSWSYEQYF TGTGCCAGCAGCATCGAGACTAGTTGGTCTTACGAGCAGTACTTC
17 TRBJ2-1 TRBV19 - - CASSRSTGLGGYNEQFF TGTGCCAGTAGTAGGTCGACAGGGTTGGGAGGCTACAATGAGCAGTTCTTC
16 TRBJ2-3 TRBV7-2 once - CASSFQGHQSTDTQYF TGTGCCAGCAGCTTCCAGGGACATCAGTCCACAGATACGCAGTATTTT
17 TRBJ2-7 TRBV5-4 - - CASSLAHPRQGGYEQYF TGTGCCAGCAGCTTGGCCCACCCCAGACAGGGAGGCTACGAGCAGTACTTC
14 TRBJ2-7 TRBV27 - - CASSELPFGERQYF TGTGCCAGCAGCGAGCTCCCTTTCGGGGAAAGGCAGTACTTC
11 TRBJ1-5 TRBV12-3/TRBV12-4 - TRBD1 CASSPDRAQHF TGTGCCAGCAGCCCGGACAGGGCCCAGCATTTT
15 TRBJ1-1 TRBV5-1 - - CASSLVGGENTEAFF TGCGCCAGCAGCTTGGTAGGGGGGGAGAACACTGAAGCTTTCTTT
13 TRBJ1-2 TRBV12-3/TRBV12-4 - TRBD1 CASSMTGVNGYTF TGTGCCAGCAGTATGACAGGGGTGAATGGCTACACCTTC
15 TRBJ1-1 TRBV10-2 - TRBD1 CASRTIRGSNTEAFF TGCGCCAGCAGAACAATCAGGGGGTCGAACACTGAAGCTTTCTTT